This T cell receptor beta chain was captured by sequencing in a study of beta chain features in type 1 diabetes. Of the isolated RNA, all was reverse transcribed, and so the sequenced material was expressed TCRB transcripts. The table came from immunoSEQ multiplex PCR; TCRdb's copy has only in-frame clones and leaves some out. Of almost 250,000 clones in the sample, around 14% were seen once. Notes on the study in general: For TCRB rearrangement, an influence of HLA type remained unresolved here.

The table lists this clone with a few counts. Its cognate antigen is unknown. The ends lost 6 bases at V and 3 bases at J; junction bases unmatched: 10. CDR1 MNHEY and CDR2 SVGAGI come from the germline V gene. This CDR3 contains 15 residues. The TCR was taken from a woman aged 40 to 55 in good health. What was sequenced was naive CD4+ T cells from blood. V is TRBV6-5 and J is TRBJ2-7, with 8 bases lining up with TRBD1. The CDR3 DNA sequence: TGTGCCAGCAGCTATACCGGACAGGGCCGCTACGAGCAGTACTTC. The encoded protein is CASSYTGQGRYEQYF.